What follows are 10 T cell receptor beta chains derived from one specimen sequenced in a study of T cells in localized non-small cell lung cancer. Some clones are missing from TCRdb's copy, which holds only in-frame ones; the method was immunoSEQ multiplex PCR. The sample lists roughly 38,000 clones; almost 85% were seen once. Sequenced here: peripheral blood, sampled before any cancer treatment. These receptors were collected from an older male donor with stage III squamous cell lung carcinoma.

The rearrangement joins TRBV5-1 to TRBJ1-1; tentatively, D is TRBD1 (6 bases). The germline CDR1 and CDR2 sequences are SGHRS and YFSETQ. V was trimmed by 0 bases and J by 4 bases, leaving 10 bases between them. There are 14 residues in the CDR3. CDR3 amino acids: CASSLAGAGTEAFF. For the CDR3, the DNA is TGCGCCAGCAGCTTGGCAGGGGCGGGCACTGAAGCTTTCTTT.

CDR3 sequence (DNA): TGTGCCTCGCCCGACTCCCCTGGAAACACCATATATTTT. It translates to CASPDSPGNTIYF. The chain combines TRBV30 with TRBJ1-3; D unresolved. Between the trimmed V and J ends, which lost 7 bases and 2 bases, there was a span of 12 bases. CDR1 is GTSNPN, CDR2 SVGIG, per germline (reference sequence). This CDR3 is 13 amino acids long.

The CDR3 protein is CASRSGTDRPQHF. Written as DNA, the CDR3 is TGTGCCAGCAGGTCCGGGACCGATCGGCCCCAGCATTTT. V and J are TRBV6-5 and TRBJ1-5, with a tentative D call TRBD1 (5 bases). CDR1 is MNHEY, CDR2 SVGAGI, per germline. The CDR3 runs 13 residues. The V and J ends lost 6 bases and 9 bases respectively, with 15 bases between them.

The chain joins TRBV5-8 to TRBJ2-3; 7 nucleotides align to TRBD2. The CDR3 has 16 amino acids. Losses at the gene ends were 8 bases for V and 0 bases for J; bases not matched to a gene: 12. Germline loops: CDR1 SGHTS, CDR2 YDEGEE. This CDR3 is CASRRRGSSSTDTQYF. The CDR3 coding sequence is TGTGCCAGTCGGAGGCGGGGGTCCTCTAGCACAGATACGCAGTATTTT. Variable domain in full (rest from reference TRBV5-8 and TRBJ2-3): EAGVTQSPTHLIKTRGQQATLRCSPISGHTSVYWYQQALGLGLQFLLWYDEGEERNRGNFPPRFSGRQFPNYSSELNVNALELEDSALYLCASRRRGSSSTDTQYFGPGTRLTVL.

The J gene is TRBJ2-5, the V gene TRBV7-2; the match to TRBD1 covers 10 bases. Germline V lookup: CDR1 SGHTA, CDR2 FQGNSA. Trimming took 6 bases from V and 5 from J; bases not matched to a gene: 6. The CDR3 consists of 14 residues. For the CDR3, the DNA is TGTGCCAGCAGTACCGACAGGGGGCAGGAGACCCAGTACTTC. Protein: CASSTDRGQETQYF.

The rearrangement links TRBV7-3 to TRBJ2-1; 7 bases align to TRBD1. The CDR3 spans 15 residues. With 5 bases clipped from V and 6 bases from J, the junction kept 10 bases outside the gene matches. The germline CDR1 and CDR2 sequences are SGHTA and FQGTGA. The CDR3 spells CASSPDREQVNEQFF. The CDR3 coding sequence is TGTGCCAGCAGCCCTGACAGGGAGCAGGTCAATGAGCAGTTCTTC.

This chain connects TRBV18 to TRBJ1-2; the D gene is possibly TRBD1 (6 bases). V was cut by 3 bases and J by 2 bases, with 13 bases left in between. The germline V gene encodes CDR1 KGHSH and CDR2 LQKENI. The CDR3 is 15 amino acids. The CDR3 DNA reads as TGTGCCAGCTCACCCCGGGACACTTCAAACTATGGCTACACCTTC. Amino acid sequence: CASSPRDTSNYGYTF.

This rearrangement joins TRBV11-2 to TRBJ2-5; D unresolved. CDR1 is SGHAT and CDR2 is FQNNGV in the germline V gene. The CDR3 sequence is 12 residues long. V was shortened by 4 bases and J by 3 bases, with 6 bases between the two germline ends. The CDR3 nucleotides are TGTGCCAGCAGCTCGGGTGAAGAGACCCAGTACTTC. It is translated as CASSSGEETQYF.

The CDR3 is CASSSTSTDTQYF. Here the CDR3 DNA reads TGTGCCAGCAGTTCGACAAGCACAGATACGCAGTATTTT. The chain recombines TRBV6-5 with TRBJ2-3; D not resolved. The CDR3 covers 13 residues. Germline V gives CDR1 MNHEY, CDR2 SVGAGI. Deletions cut 4 bases from V and 0 bases from J, with 5 bases between.

For this clone: Other DNA sequences in this sample translate to the same CDR3. This chain joins TRBV5-1 and TRBJ1-3; D is uncertain. Germline CDR1 is SGHRS and CDR2 is YFSETQ. The V and J ends lost 4 bases and 0 bases respectively, with 8 bases between them. CDR3 length: 14 residues. The CDR3 nucleotides read TGCGCCAGCAGCCTACGGGGCTCTGGAAACACCATATATTTT. Translated, it gives CASSLRGSGNTIYF. The variable domain in full, with the rest retrieved from reference TRBV5-1 and TRBJ1-3, is KAGVTQTPRYLIKTRGQQVTLSCSPISGHRSVSWYQQTPGQGLQFLFEYFSETQRNKGNFPGRFSGRQFSNSRSEMNVSTLELGDSALYLCASSLRGSGNTIYFGEGSWLTVV.